This T cell receptor beta chain was sequenced during a study of CD8+CD57+ T cells in acquired aplastic anemia. Study context: An average of 3.2 ug of DNA was obtained from sorted CD4+ and CD8+ cells.

In patients chosen for sequencing, flow cytometry had shown CD8+CD57+ cell expansion. The patients all had a severe acquired aplastic anemia diagnosis. Sampling of blood occurred while the patients had still received no therapy. Losses at the gene ends were 6 bases for V and 5 bases for J; bases not matched to a gene: 3. This CDR3 has 14 amino acids. Germline CDR1 ENHRY, CDR2 SYGVKD. Broader study findings: There were 25 to 35 CD8+ CDR3 sequences that occurred in both patients and controls.

Investigators profiled TCR beta VDJ and CDR3 from genomic DNA template. Via MiXCR, TCRdb re-called the reads, giving one row per CDR3 protein. Of over 150,000 distinct CDR3 sequences listed, roughly 54% were seen once; the top ten hold about an eighth. In the case of this clonotype: Its antigen is undetermined.

Sequenced material: sorted CD4+, CD8+, or CD8+CD57+ T cells (not recorded which) from PBMCs. The rearrangement joins TRBV10-3 to TRBJ1-6; 8 positions agree with TRBD1. The clonotype was recovered from a human donor with aplastic anemia. The CDR3 loop is CAIRPTGDNSPLHF. DNA for the CDR3: TGTGCCATCAGACCGACAGGGGATAATTCACCCCTCCACTTT.